Shown below are 17 T cell receptor beta chains from a single sample sequenced in a study of CD8+ T cells in alopecia areata. Isolated RNA was reverse transcribed into cDNA used as the sequencing template. Clones were sequenced by immunoSEQ multiplex PCR, and TCRdb holds only the in-frame ones, with some missing. The profile shows 200,000 to 250,000 clones, under 75% of them singletons. Sample treatment: oral pan-JAK inhibitor, 5-10 mg twice daily. The sample here was CD4+ T cells sorted from blood, taken at week 4, from a patient treated with tofacitinib. The receptors derive from a human donor with alopecia areata.

This clone has only a few counts. The CDR3 is CASSLRQGLEQYF. The CDR3, as DNA: TGTGCCAGCAGTCTTCGACAGGGATTGGAGCAGTACTTC. The chain joins TRBV6-5 to TRBJ2-7; 7 bases line up with TRBD1. CDR1 is MNHEY and CDR2 is SVGAGI in the germline V gene. V shed 5 bases and J 7 bases; nucleotides not matched to a gene: 8. This CDR3 is built from 13 residues.

This chain connects TRBV18 to TRBJ2-7; D is unresolved. Per the germline V gene, CDR1 is KGHSH and CDR2 is LQKENI. CDR3 length equals 12 residues. V was shortened by 6 bases and J by 5 bases, with 11 bases between the two germline ends. CDR3 in amino acids: CASSPSSDEQYF. CDR3 nucleotide sequence: TGTGCCAGCTCCCCGAGCTCTGACGAGCAGTACTTC.

V and J are TRBV30 and TRBJ2-2, with D possibly being TRBD1 (6 bases). The CDR3 loop spans 13 amino acids. Germline V gene sequence: CDR1 GTSNPN, CDR2 SVGIG (reference sequence). V was cut by 8 bases and J by 0 bases, with 10 bases left in between. CDR3 sequence reads: CAGGQTNTGELFF. Written as DNA, the CDR3 is TGTGCCGGAGGACAGACGAACACCGGGGAGCTGTTTTTT.

In this sample, this clone is medium-sized. The CDR3 protein is CASSQGQGYSPLHF. The DNA for the CDR3 is TGTGCCAGCAGCCAAGGACAGGGATATTCACCCCTCCACTTT. The chain carries TRBV14 and TRBJ1-6, with 7 bases aligning to TRBD1. The V and J ends lost 1 base and 8 bases, in that order; junction bases with no gene match: 2. The CDR3 length is 14 residues. Germline-derived CDR1 and CDR2 are SGHDN and FVKESK.

This clone was observed a single time. V and J are TRBV7-6 and TRBJ2-7; 11 nucleotides line up with TRBD2. J gave up 7 bases and V 5 bases, and 4 bases lay outside the gene matches. This CDR3 spans 13 amino acids. The V gene's germline CDR1 is SGHVS and CDR2 FNYEAQ. CDR3 in DNA: TGTGCCAGCAGCAAGACTAGCGGGGTTGAGCAGTACTTC. Translation gives CASSKTSGVEQYF.

The chain couples TRBV30 to TRBJ1-1; no definite D call. Trimming took 4 bases from V and 2 from J, leaving 8 bases between them. Germline V gene sequence: CDR1 GTSNPN, CDR2 SVGIG (reference sequence). The CDR3 has 12 residues. The CDR3 reads CAWIRTNTEAFF. The DNA of the CDR3 is TGTGCCTGGATAAGGACTAACACTGAAGCTTTCTTT.

This clone occurred many times. The V gene is TRBV6-6, the J gene TRBJ1-5, with D perhaps matching TRBD1 (5 bases). The germline V gene encodes CDR1 MNHNY and CDR2 SVGAGI (reference sequence). There are 16 residues in the CDR3. With 6 bases removed from V and 1 base from J, the gap between germline ends came to 16 bases. The chain's CDR3 is CASSPGVGESNQPQHF. The CDR3 DNA follows: TGTGCCAGCAGCCCGGGGGTGGGCGAAAGCAATCAGCCCCAGCATTTT.

This chain connects TRBV7-2 to TRBJ1-2; TRBD1 agrees at 9 bases. The V and J ends lost 5 bases and 5 bases, in that order; junction bases with no gene match: 6. The CDR3 extends over 14 amino acids. Germline assignment: CDR1 SGHTA and CDR2 FQGNSA. The CDR3 coding sequence is TGTGCCAGCAGCCGGGACAGGGTAAAGTATGGCTACACCTTC. This gives the protein CASSRDRVKYGYTF.

J is TRBJ2-7 and V is TRBV5-1; D call uncertain. The germline V gene encodes CDR1 SGHRS and CDR2 YFSETQ. V was clipped by 2 bases and J by 2 bases, with 2 bases between them. The CDR3 totals 11 residues. CDR3 DNA sequence: TGCGCCAGCAGCTTAGCCTACGAGCAGTACTTC. It encodes CASSLAYEQYF.

At least ten counts were recorded for this clone. The chain links TRBV20-1 to TRBJ2-3; D call uncertain. Germline V CDR1 and CDR2: DFQATT, SNEGSKA (reference sequence). The CDR3 loop spans 11 amino acids. V was pared by 8 bases and J by 7 bases, with 13 bases between. In DNA, the CDR3 is TGCAGTACCAGACATGTAAATACGCAGTATTTT. This encodes CSTRHVNTQYF.

This chain links TRBV29-1 with TRBJ1-1, with a weak D call TRBD1 (6 bases). Per the germline V gene, CDR1 is SQVTM and CDR2 is ANQGSEA. The V gene lost 4 bases and the J gene lost 2 bases, with 14 bases spanning the gap. The CDR3 contains 14 residues. The CDR3 spells CSVAQRQANTEAFF. The DNA for the CDR3 is TGCAGCGTTGCTCAGAGACAGGCAAACACTGAAGCTTTCTTT.

J is TRBJ2-4 and V is TRBV2; D call uncertain. This CDR3 is built from 13 residues. The germline V gene encodes CDR1 SNHLY and CDR2 FYNNEI. With 6 bases removed from V and 3 bases from J, the gap between germline ends came to 9 bases. CDR3 amino acids: CASRPPLKNIQYF. DNA for the CDR3: TGTGCCAGCAGGCCACCGCTCAAAAACATTCAGTACTTC.

There are a few counts of this clone. The gene calls are TRBV19 and TRBJ1-1; no clear D gene. V was shortened by 7 bases and J by 2 bases, with 5 bases between the two germline ends. Germline V gives CDR1 LNHDA, CDR2 SQIVND (reference sequence). CDR3 length equals 11 residues. This chain's CDR3 is CASKVNTEAFF. The CDR3 bases are TGTGCCAGTAAGGTTAACACTGAAGCTTTCTTT.

J is TRBJ2-1 and V is TRBV6-1, with D hard to call. The germline gives CDR1 MNHNS, CDR2 SASEGT. V gave up 6 bases and J gave up 8 bases, with 14 bases separating them. There are 13 residues in the CDR3. The CDR3 DNA follows: TGTGCCAGCAGACCTTGGGCCTTCGATGAGCAGTTCTTC. Protein product: CASRPWAFDEQFF.

The J gene is TRBJ1-2, the V gene TRBV5-1, with a weak D call TRBD1 (6 bases). This CDR3 contains 17 residues. Per the germline V gene, CDR1 is SGHRS and CDR2 is YFSETQ. V was pared by 0 bases and J by 4 bases, with 19 bases between. In nucleotides, the CDR3 is TGCGCCAGCAGCTTGGGTGCAGGGGCGGTCGAGATCTATGGCTACACCTTC. Protein sequence: CASSLGAGAVEIYGYTF.

CDR3 in DNA: TGCAGCGCATGTGACAGGGCCAATGAAAAACTGTTTTTT. Translating gives CSACDRANEKLFF. V usage is TRBV29-1 and J usage is TRBJ1-4; 7 positions agree with TRBD1. The CDR3 contains 13 residues. Per germline, CDR1 SQVTM and CDR2 ANQGSEA. J gave up 5 bases and V 7 bases, and 7 bases lay outside the gene matches.

The rearrangement links TRBV11-2 to TRBJ2-1, with 8 bases identical to TRBD2. With V trimmed by 4 bases and J by 2 bases, 4 bases remained unmatched. This CDR3 has 15 amino acids. The germline V gene encodes CDR1 SGHAT and CDR2 FQNNGV. CDR3 bases: TGTGCCAGCAGCTCCACTAGCGGAACCTACAATGAGCAGTTCTTC. The encoded protein is CASSSTSGTYNEQFF.